This T cell receptor beta chain is from a study of blood T cell repertoires in COVID-19. Looking at the study overall: The United States, Italy and Spain were the sources of the acute and convalescent COVID-19 samples. From T cells, B-cell-depleted T cells, or PBMCs came the material, which was cDNA or gDNA.

Measured with immunoSEQ multiplex PCR; TCRdb has only the in-frame clones, and not every one. The table includes roughly 260,000 clones, approximately 80% detected once. Sequencing used peripheral blood. The sequence was collected from an elderly woman with active or convalescent COVID-19.

The CDR3 loop reads CASLTRVAGPHQETQYF. For the CDR3, the DNA is TGTGCCAGCCTTACCCGGGTAGCGGGGCCGCACCAAGAGACCCAGTACTTC. The V and J genes are TRBV7-8 and TRBJ2-5, with 8 bases lining up with TRBD2. The CDR3 contains 17 residues. Germline assignment: CDR1 SGHVS and CDR2 FQNEAQ. With 8 bases clipped from V and 0 bases from J, the junction kept 14 bases outside the gene matches.